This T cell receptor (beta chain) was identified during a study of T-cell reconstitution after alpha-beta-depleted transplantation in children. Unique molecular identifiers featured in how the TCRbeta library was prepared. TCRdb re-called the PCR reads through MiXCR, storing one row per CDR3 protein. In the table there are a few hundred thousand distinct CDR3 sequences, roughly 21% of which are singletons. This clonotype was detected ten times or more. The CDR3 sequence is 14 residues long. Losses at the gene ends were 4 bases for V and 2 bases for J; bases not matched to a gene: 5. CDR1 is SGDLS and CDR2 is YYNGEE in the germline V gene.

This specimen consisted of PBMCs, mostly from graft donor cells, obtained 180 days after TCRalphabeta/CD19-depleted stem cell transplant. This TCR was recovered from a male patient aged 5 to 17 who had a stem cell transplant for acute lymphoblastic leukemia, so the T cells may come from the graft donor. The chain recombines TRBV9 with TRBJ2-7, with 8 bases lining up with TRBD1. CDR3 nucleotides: TGTGCCAGCAGCTCTGGACAGGGCCCCTACGAGCAGTACTTC. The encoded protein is CASSSGQGPYEQYF.